Below, one T cell receptor (beta chain) is given with its context. It has no known antigen specificity. There are no base qualities to consult, and no much larger clone falls within one base. These data belong to a study of blood T cell repertoires in COVID-19 (dated by TCRdb to the early 2020s). At the level of the whole study: Samples from collaborators originated in the United States, Italy and Spain and spanned both the acute and convalescent phases of COVID-19. The prospective study material was composed of cDNA or gDNA derived from T cells, B-cell-depleted T cells, or PBMCs. The dataset comprised deeply sampled blood TCRbeta repertoires from subjects exposed to, actively infected with, or recovered from COVID-19. The repertoires were released in a freely available public database meant as a resource for research on the immune response to SARS-CoV-2. Samples came from the ongoing ImmuneRACE study (first 160 participants) plus 1,254 subjects from 6 global collaborators. Nearly every sample came with metadata listing a de-identified subject ID, COVID-19 status, age in years and sex. Where HLA class I and class II types were available, the types were taken from metadata supplied by the sample provider, not from assay-based typing.

TCRbeta CDR3 regions were amplified from genomic DNA using the immunoSEQ Assay, a bias-controlled multiplex PCR. As for the authors' bioinformatics: Within the assay, amplification of reference gene primers was used to estimate how many nucleated cells each sample contained. To quantify the absolute abundance of each unique TCRbeta CDR3 rearrangement, sequence reads were collapsed and filtered. For each sample, productive Simpson clonality was calculated by taking the square root of Simpson's diversity index across productive rearrangements. This is the immuneACCESS table as TCRdb keeps it, with only in-frame sequences that have V and J called. A part of the clones is gone; compared with another copy, unresolved V genes explain less than half, and the rest is unexplained. V and J calls and clone size are as listed in that table; D and trimming were resolved from the DNA. For this sample the table gives 120,000 to 150,000 clones, of which around 76% were detected only once. The ten largest clones take up roughly 4.3% of the sample.

The collaborating institutions used their own protocols to collect whole blood in K2EDTA tubes. For TCRbeta analysis, collaborator samples were shipped as frozen whole blood, as isolated PBMCs, or as DNA extracted from either sample type. Results the study describes overall, beyond this receptor: How much clinical and demographic metadata was included differed by source and by participant, and the metadata was provided uncurated.

V and J are truncated by 4 bases and 3 bases respectively, leaving an intervening sequence of 10 bases. Including the terminal cysteine and phenylalanine, the CDR3 comprises 14 residues. The entry retains the CDR3 DNA only, 42 bases that are in frame from base 1. CDR1 and CDR2 (MNHEY, SVGAGI) derive from the germline V gene. The V and J genes are TRBV6-5 and TRBJ1-5, with an unclear D gene assignment. The receptor was isolated from a man aged 60 to 75 with acute or convalescent COVID-19. Sequenced sample: peripheral blood. The sequenced DNA: TGTGCCAGCAGTTTCCGGGATTACAATCAGCCCCAGCATTTT. The encoded protein is CASSFRDYNQPQHF.